This is a list of T cell receptor beta chains from one sample in a study of T cell responses to AZD1222 COVID-19 vaccine. Only in-frame clones appear in the TCRdb table, and some are missing; sequencing was by immunoSEQ multiplex PCR. The sample shows 150,000 or so clones, about nine tenths of them seen only once. The sequences come from peripheral blood, collected on day 0 of AZD1222 vaccination. The receptors originated from an adult in good health. Both conserved end residues are part of each CDR3. Fields, in order: CDR3 protein, CDR3 DNA, V gene, D gene, J gene, clone size. The D gene is left open where the match is weak. Some rows have no size entry. The others give once, few or many, or a class for an expanded clone.

CDR3 protein: CASSLIGQLFF; CDR3 DNA: TGTGCCAGCAGCTTAATAGGACAACTGTTTTTT; V gene: TRBV7-9; D gene: NA; J gene: TRBJ1-4; clone size: once
CDR3 protein: CSVMTGENYEQYF; CDR3 DNA: TGCAGCGTCATGACAGGGGAGAACTACGAGCAGTACTTC; V gene: TRBV29-1; D gene: TRBD1; J gene: TRBJ2-7; clone size: few
CDR3 protein: CASSQGPGAEQNEQFF; CDR3 DNA: TGTGCCAGCAGCCAAGGACCGGGCGCCGAGCAAAATGAGCAGTTCTTC; V gene: TRBV4-2; D gene: NA; J gene: TRBJ2-1; clone size: NA
CDR3 protein: CASSFGGELFF; CDR3 DNA: TGTGCCAGCAGTTTTGGCGGGGAGCTGTTTTTT; V gene: TRBV12-3/TRBV12-4; D gene: NA; J gene: TRBJ2-2; clone size: NA
CDR3 protein: CASSPLAGSEQYF; CDR3 DNA: TGTGCCAGCAGTCCCCTGGCGGGATCCGAGCAGTACTTC; V gene: TRBV7-8; D gene: NA; J gene: TRBJ2-7; clone size: NA
CDR3 protein: CSAGLSSYEQYF; CDR3 DNA: TGCAGCGCGGGCCTCAGCTCCTACGAGCAGTACTTC; V gene: TRBV29-1; D gene: NA; J gene: TRBJ2-7; clone size: NA
CDR3 protein: CAISDRGGDQPQHF; CDR3 DNA: TGTGCCATATCAGACAGGGGGGGGGATCAGCCCCAGCATTTT; V gene: TRBV10-3; D gene: TRBD1; J gene: TRBJ1-5; clone size: NA
CDR3 protein: CASRSGGTVAYNEQFF; CDR3 DNA: TGTGCCAGCAGGTCAGGCGGGACAGTGGCCTACAATGAGCAGTTCTTC; V gene: TRBV25-1; D gene: NA; J gene: TRBJ2-1; clone size: NA
CDR3 protein: CASSFGLGTEAFF; CDR3 DNA: TGTGCCAGCAGCTTCGGGTTGGGCACTGAAGCTTTCTTT; V gene: TRBV5-4; D gene: NA; J gene: TRBJ1-1; clone size: once
CDR3 protein: CASSHPRDRSSYEQYF; CDR3 DNA: TGCGCCAGCAGTCACCCCCGGGACAGGAGCTCCTACGAGCAGTACTTC; V gene: TRBV23-1; D gene: TRBD1; J gene: TRBJ2-7; clone size: NA
CDR3 protein: CASRGTGETEAFF; CDR3 DNA: TGTGCCAGCAGGGGGACAGGGGAAACTGAAGCTTTCTTT; V gene: TRBV12-3/TRBV12-4; D gene: TRBD1; J gene: TRBJ1-1; clone size: NA
CDR3 protein: CASSLAGVEDGYTF; CDR3 DNA: TGTGCCAGCAGCTTGGCCGGGGTAGAGGATGGCTACACCTTC; V gene: TRBV5-4; D gene: NA; J gene: TRBJ1-2; clone size: NA
CDR3 protein: CSVASGPETQYF; CDR3 DNA: TGCAGCGTTGCAAGCGGTCCGGAGACCCAGTACTTC; V gene: TRBV29-1; D gene: NA; J gene: TRBJ2-5; clone size: once
CDR3 protein: CASRLGTGLSPLHF; CDR3 DNA: TGTGCCAGCCGCCTGGGGACAGGGCTTTCACCCCTCCACTTT; V gene: TRBV7-9; D gene: TRBD1; J gene: TRBJ1-6; clone size: NA
CDR3 protein: CASSYTTGIGENIQYF; CDR3 DNA: TGTGCCAGCAGTTACACGACAGGGATTGGGGAAAACATTCAGTACTTC; V gene: TRBV6-5; D gene: TRBD1; J gene: TRBJ2-4; clone size: once
CDR3 protein: CASSSRQVPQHF; CDR3 DNA: TGTGCCAGCAGTTCCCGACAGGTGCCCCAGCATTTT; V gene: TRBV28; D gene: NA; J gene: TRBJ1-5; clone size: NA
CDR3 protein: CASMPDQGLGEQYF; CDR3 DNA: TGTGCCAGCATGCCGGACCAGGGGTTGGGCGAGCAGTACTTC; V gene: TRBV6-5; D gene: NA; J gene: TRBJ2-7; clone size: NA